The T cell receptor beta chain under discussion was sequenced for a study of vaccination and CD4 T cells after COVID-19. Study summary: Post-vaccination samples were procured at a median of around 79 days following dose two (range 14 to 241). Cellular stimulation was performed using overlapping spike peptides derived from SARS-CoV-2, HCoV-NL63, HCoV-OC43 and HCoV-229E.

Scientists ran DNA taken from cultured CD4+ T cells through the Oncomine TCR Beta short-read assay for sequencing. TCRdb re-derived calls from the PCR reads in MiXCR, one entry per CDR3 protein. Of roughly 18,000 distinct CDR3 sequences in the sample, approximately 50% were seen once. Remarks on this clonotype: Its target is not known.

Noted treatment: approximately nine-day PBMC culture with coronavirus spike peptide pools or control peptides (ViraFEST assay). This receptor was identified in a human donor who had recovered from COVID-19. The specimen comprised CD4+ T cells from blood, cultured in vitro, sampled before SARS-CoV-2 vaccination.

The CDR3 DNA follows: TGTGCCAGCAGCTTAAGTACCCCAGATACGCAGTATTTT. Amino acids: CASSLSTPDTQYF. This chain uses TRBV11-2 with TRBJ2-3; D is unclear. The V end lost 2 bases, the J end lost 4 bases, and 7 bases lay between the germline ends. The CDR3 is made up of 13 amino acids. Germline CDR1 reads SGHAT; CDR2 reads FQNNGV. Full variable domain (outside the CDR3, taken from reference TRBV11-2 and TRBJ2-3): EAGVAQSPRYKIIEKRQSVAFWCNPISGHATLYWYQQILGQGPKLLIQFQNNGVVDDSQLPKDRFSAERLKGVDSTLKIQPAKLEDSAVYLCASSLSTPDTQYFGPGTRLTVL.